This T cell receptor (beta chain) is from a study of control samples from healthy donors and cancer patients. Profiled with immunoSEQ multiplex PCR; TCRdb holds only in-frame clones, not every one. The profile shows 85,000 to 95,000 clones, 80% to 95% of them singletons. V lost 2 bases, J lost 5 bases, and 1 base stayed unmatched. The CDR3 extends over 14 amino acids. Looked up from germline, CDR1 is LGHNT and CDR2 is FRNRAP. This sequence joins TRBV12-5 and TRBJ1-3, with 9 bases identical to TRBD1. The TCR was taken from a woman aged 25 to 45 in good health. What was sequenced was blood. The CDR3: CASGLTGGRNTIYF. The CDR3 DNA reads as TGTGCTAGTGGTTTGACAGGGGGCCGAAACACCATATATTTT.